This entry lists 19 T cell receptor beta chains sequenced from one sample in a study of molecular identifiers for immune sequencing clone quantification. TCRdb called the PCR reads again in MiXCR, with one record for every CDR3 protein. This table has 400,000 to 600,000 distinct CDR3 sequences, around 21% appearing once. The material sequenced was naive CD8+ T cells from blood, with Jurkat cell RNA spiked in. Subset indicated: FACS-sorted CD8+CD4-CCR7+CD45RA+ naive T cells. The receptors were sampled from a human donor in good health. Some libraries in this study had Jurkat cell RNA spiked in.

This clonotype was seen a few times. The chain uses TRBV4-3 and TRBJ2-3; the D is unclear. Per germline, CDR1 LGHNA and CDR2 YSLEER. V shed 4 bases and J shed 5 bases, with 10 bases lying between them. The CDR3 contains 13 residues. CDR3 sequence: CASSPVVRDTQYF. As DNA, the CDR3 is TGCGCCAGCAGCCCCGTTGTACGAGATACGCAGTATTTT.

This clonotype was found a few times. A single base separates this from a much larger clone, so it may be a read error. This chain connects TRBV12-3 or TRBV12-4 to TRBJ2-5; 7 bases match TRBD1. V shed 5 bases, J shed 2 bases, and the junction held 11 bases outside the gene matches. The CDR3 covers 16 residues. CDR3 DNA sequence: TGTGCCAGCAGTCTCCCAGGGGGAGCTCGTCAAGAGACCCAGTACTTC. It is translated as CASSLPGGARQETQYF.

The chain couples TRBV27 to TRBJ2-3, with 7 bases that match TRBD2. CDR3 length equals 14 residues. Germline V gene data show CDR1 as MNHEY and CDR2 as SMNVEV (reference sequence). With 4 bases clipped from V and 2 bases from J, the junction kept 3 bases outside the gene matches. The CDR3 spells CASSWAGVTDTQYF. CDR3 DNA sequence: TGTGCCAGCAGTTGGGCGGGAGTCACAGATACGCAGTATTTT.

This clonotype appeared many times. V and J are TRBV12-3 or TRBV12-4 and TRBJ2-5; no firm D call. V lost 7 bases and J lost 0, with 9 bases in between. CDR3 length: 13 residues. Here the CDR3 DNA reads TGTGCCAGCACCCCCCAGCACCAAGAGACCCAGTACTTC. Translation gives CASTPQHQETQYF.

This clonotype was counted many times. The chain couples TRBV11-2 to TRBJ2-1; 7 nucleotides line up with TRBD2. In germline, CDR1 is SGHAT, CDR2 FQNNGV. Trimming at V came to 5 bases and at J to 13 bases, leaving 8 bases not matched to a gene. CDR3 length: 12 amino acids. CDR3 sequence: CASSPSGDLQFF. The DNA of the CDR3 is TGTGCCAGCAGCCCGAGCGGGGATCTCCAGTTCTTC.

The sample holds many counts of this clonotype. The chain joins TRBV11-2 to TRBJ2-3, with D hard to call. In germline, CDR1 is SGHAT, CDR2 FQNNGV. V was trimmed by 3 bases and J by 0 bases, leaving 10 bases between them. The CDR3 is 15 amino acids. CDR3 DNA: TGTGCCAGCAGCTTTCGGAGTTTCAGCACAGATACGCAGTATTTT. It yields the protein CASSFRSFSTDTQYF.

This clonotype has just a few counts. V gene TRBV13 combines with J gene TRBJ2-1; D is unclear. V lost 3 bases, J lost 7 bases, and 10 bases lay in between. The germline CDR1 and CDR2 sequences are PRHDT and FYEKMQ (reference sequence). The length of the CDR3 is 13 residues. The CDR3 sequence: CASSFRSLNEQFF. CDR3 bases: TGTGCCAGCAGCTTTCGCAGTTTAAATGAGCAGTTCTTC.

V and J are TRBV20-1 and TRBJ2-3; D is perhaps TRBD2 (6 bases). Trimming left V 1 base short and J 1 base short, with 9 bases between. CDR1 and CDR2 (germline): DFQATT, SNEGSKA (reference sequence). This CDR3 region has 14 residues. The CDR3: CSARVASGTDTQYF. The CDR3 DNA reads as TGCAGTGCTAGAGTAGCTAGCGGCACAGATACGCAGTATTTT.

This chain connects TRBV3-1 to TRBJ1-2, with unresolved D. Germline CDR1 reads LGHDT; CDR2 reads YNNKEL (reference sequence). CDR3 size: 16 residues. The V end lost 1 base, the J end lost 4 bases, and 16 bases lay between the germline ends. CDR3 residues: CASSQAGQVRSYGYTF. The CDR3 DNA follows: TGTGCCAGCAGCCAAGCGGGCCAAGTAAGGAGCTATGGCTACACCTTC.

A note on this clonotype: This may stem from a read error, because a much larger clone lies one nucleotide away. The V gene is TRBV5-1, the J gene TRBJ2-5; 7 nucleotides line up with TRBD1. The CDR3 is 13 amino acids. The V segment lost 9 bases and the J segment 1 base; nucleotides outside the gene matches: 6. The germline V gene has CDR1 SGHRS and CDR2 YFSETQ. CDR3 in DNA: TGCGCCACCGGGACAGACTTCCAAGAGACCCAGTACTTC. Residues: CATGTDFQETQYF. Variable domain in full (rest from reference TRBV5-1 and TRBJ2-5): KAGVTQTPRYLIKTRGQQVTLSCSPISGHRSVSWYQQTPGQGLQFLFEYFSETQRNKGNFPGRFSGRQFSNSRSEMNVSTLELGDSALYLCATGTDFQETQYFGPGTRLLVL.

This clonotype was picked up a small number of times. The rearrangement links TRBV12-3 or TRBV12-4 to TRBJ2-7; 7 bases are a match to TRBD1. The V gene end was trimmed by 6 bases and the J gene end by 2 bases; junction bases not matched to a gene: 10. The CDR3 runs 15 residues. CDR3 region: CASRSDRASTYEQYF. CDR3 bases: TGTGCCAGCAGATCCGACAGGGCTTCTACCTACGAGCAGTACTTC.

This clonotype was seen a handful of times. The germline gene is not matched at one end of the junction; a read error may be the cause. The chain uses TRBV5-3 and TRBJ1-1; no firm D call. TRBV5-3 is sorted into the ORF group, with uncertain function. The CDR3 spans 13 residues. This CDR3 reads CASSSDLITEAFF. The CDR3 coding sequence is TGTGCCAGCAGCTCGGACCTTATCACTGAAGCTTTCTTT.

Concerning this clonotype itself: A read error is possible here, since a much larger clone lies one base away. This chain connects TRBV2 to TRBJ2-3; TRBD2 agrees at 7 bases. V lost 3 bases to trimming and J lost 5 bases; unmatched junction nucleotides: 8. This CDR3 has 15 residues. Germline V lookup: CDR1 SNHLY, CDR2 FYNNEI. Written as DNA, the CDR3 is TGTGCCAGCAGTGATCCCCTCGGGGGGATAGATACGCAGTATTTT. Residues: CASSDPLGGIDTQYF.

This clonotype has ten or more counts. The CDR3 is CASSSLLDTEAFF. Written as DNA, the CDR3 is TGTGCCAGCAGCTCACTACTCGACACTGAAGCTTTCTTT. The chain combines TRBV11-2 with TRBJ1-1; D gene uncertain. The CDR3 covers 13 residues. Germline loops: CDR1 SGHAT, CDR2 FQNNGV. Trimming stripped 4 bases from V and 3 bases from J, with 9 bases between.

J is TRBJ2-1 and V is TRBV11-2, with 7 bases aligning to TRBD1. The CDR3 spans 13 residues. V lost 3 bases and J lost 9; bases outside the gene matches: 5. Germline-derived CDR1 and CDR2 are SGHAT and FQNNGV. CDR3 sequence reads: CASSFPGGFEQFF. CDR3 nucleotides: TGTGCCAGCAGCTTTCCAGGGGGATTTGAGCAGTTCTTC. The full variable domain, in which reference TRBV11-2 and TRBJ2-1 provide the parts outside the CDR3, is EAGVAQSPRYKIIEKRQSVAFWCNPISGHATLYWYQQILGQGPKLLIQFQNNGVVDDSQLPKDRFSAERLKGVDSTLKIQPAKLEDSAVYLCASSFPGGFEQFFGPGTRLTVL.

This rearrangement joins TRBV3-1 to TRBJ2-3; D gene uncertain. Germline V lookup: CDR1 LGHDT, CDR2 YNNKEL (reference sequence). The CDR3 has 14 residues. Trimming stripped 4 bases from V and 5 bases from J, with 13 bases between. CDR3 sequence: CASSPQGGQDTQYF. CDR3 coding DNA: TGTGCCAGCAGCCCGCAAGGTGGGCAAGATACGCAGTATTTT.

This clonotype appeared many times. The V and J genes are TRBV9 and TRBJ2-3; TRBD2 matches 7 bases. CDR1 and CDR2 (germline): SGDLS, YYNGEE. The CDR3 is 15 residues long. Trimming removed 4 bases from V and 3 bases from J; junction bases left unmatched: 8. The CDR3: CASSPWDYQTDTQYF. The CDR3 DNA sequence: TGTGCCAGCAGCCCCTGGGACTATCAGACAGATACGCAGTATTTT.

This clonotype has a count of ten or more. The V call is TRBV12-3 or TRBV12-4, the J call TRBJ2-7, with TRBD2 as a possible D gene (6 bases). This CDR3 comprises 15 residues. V was shortened by 6 bases and J by 6 bases, with 21 bases between the two germline ends. This chain's CDR3 is CASSLVLRGLGEQYF. The CDR3 DNA reads as TGTGCCAGCAGCCTCGTTTTGCGGGGACTGGGCGAGCAGTACTTC.

The chain uses TRBV10-1 and TRBJ1-5; 10 positions agree with TRBD1. This CDR3 contains 16 residues. The ends lost 4 bases at V and 6 bases at J; junction bases unmatched: 9. Per germline, CDR1 WNHNN and CDR2 SYGVQD (reference sequence). CDR3 coding DNA: TGCGCCAGCAGTGCCGCCGGGACAGGGGTGCCTCAGCCCCAGCATTTT. Its protein product is CASSAAGTGVPQPQHF.